The present entry profiles one T cell receptor (beta chain) with its context. These data are taken from a study of blood T cells in healthy people across ages. The use of a sample-barcoded 5' primer and a J-beta primer mix characterized a second PCR of roughly 7 to 11 cycles. The template-switch adaptor was a 5' adaptor with 12 random nucleotides. It tagged each cDNA molecule. TCRdb re-analysed the 5' RACE reads in MiXCR, keeping a single row per CDR3 protein. This sample has hundreds of thousands of distinct CDR3 sequences, with roughly a quarter found just once. V was pared by 1 base and J by 5 bases, with 9 bases between. The CDR3 spans 13 residues. Germline V lookup: CDR1 GTSNPN, CDR2 SVGIG (reference sequence). The same data also went into a second study, on T cells of mothers and their children. That work states: Thymic selection shapes TCR recombination output similarly in related and unrelated pairs.

The chain uses TRBV30 and TRBJ2-1, with no clear D. The sample was blood. The TCR originated in a boy younger than 10 in good health. In nucleotides, the CDR3 is TGTGCCTGGAGTGGTTGGGTAAACAATGAGCAGTTCTTC. Its protein product is CAWSGWVNNEQFF.